This TCR beta chain was observed in a study of vaccination and CD4 T cells after COVID-19. Overall study context: Overlapping SARS-CoV-2, HCoV-NL63, HCoV-OC43 and HCoV-229E spike peptides were used to stimulate cells.

The ends were cut back, 5 bases at V and 3 bases at J, with 10 bases in the middle. The CDR3 runs 13 residues. Germline V gene lookup returns CDR1 SGHTA and CDR2 FQGNSA. On this clonotype: Its target is not known.

Treatment denoted: roughly ten-day PBMC culture with coronavirus spike peptide pools or control peptides (ViraFEST assay). Once cultured less than 13 days, CD4+ T cells underwent isolation by negative selection. The Oncomine TCR Beta short-read assay was what sequenced the DNA obtained from cultured CD4+ T cells. TCRdb recomputed calls from the PCR reads with MiXCR, one row per CDR3 protein. This table has 14,000 to 15,000 distinct CDR3 sequences, 50% to 55% appearing once. The sequencing sample was made of CD4+ T cells from blood, cultured in vitro. This clonotype originated in a human donor who had recovered from COVID-19. This chain connects TRBV7-2 to TRBJ1-2; D not resolved. CDR3 in DNA: TGTGCCAGCAGCCCCAACAGCTACTATGGCTACACCTTC. Residues: CASSPNSYYGYTF.